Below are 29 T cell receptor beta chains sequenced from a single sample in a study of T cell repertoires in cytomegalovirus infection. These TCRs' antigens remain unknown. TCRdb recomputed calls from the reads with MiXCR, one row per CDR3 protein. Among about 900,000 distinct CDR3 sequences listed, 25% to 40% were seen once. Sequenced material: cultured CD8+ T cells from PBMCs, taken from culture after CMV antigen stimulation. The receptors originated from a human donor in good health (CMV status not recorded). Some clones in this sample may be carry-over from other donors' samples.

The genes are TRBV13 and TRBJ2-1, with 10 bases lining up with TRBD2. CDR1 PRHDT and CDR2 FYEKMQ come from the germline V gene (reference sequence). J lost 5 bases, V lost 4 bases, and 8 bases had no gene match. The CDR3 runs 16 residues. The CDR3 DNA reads TGTGCCAGCAGCTGGGGCAGCGGGGGGGCTAACAATGAGCAGTTCTTC. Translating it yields CASSWGSGGANNEQFF.

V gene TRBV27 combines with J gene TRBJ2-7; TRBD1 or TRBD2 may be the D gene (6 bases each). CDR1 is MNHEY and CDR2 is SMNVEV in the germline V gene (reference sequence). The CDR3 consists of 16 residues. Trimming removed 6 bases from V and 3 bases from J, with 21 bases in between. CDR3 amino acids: CASSHAQPGAGYEQYF. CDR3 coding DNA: TGTGCCAGCAGCCACGCCCAGCCGGGGGCAGGCTACGAGCAGTACTTC.

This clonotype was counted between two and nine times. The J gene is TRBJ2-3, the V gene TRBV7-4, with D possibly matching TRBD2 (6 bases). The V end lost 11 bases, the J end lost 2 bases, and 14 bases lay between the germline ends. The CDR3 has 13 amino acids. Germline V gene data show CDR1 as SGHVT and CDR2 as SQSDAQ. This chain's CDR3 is CASRGIHTDTQYF. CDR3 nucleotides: TGTGCCTCCCGCGGGATCCACACAGATACGCAGTATTTT.

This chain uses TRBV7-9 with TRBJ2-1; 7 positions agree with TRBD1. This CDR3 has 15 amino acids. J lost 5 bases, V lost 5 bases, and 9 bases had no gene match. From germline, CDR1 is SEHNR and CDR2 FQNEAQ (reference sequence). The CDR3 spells CASSGSGTAHNEQFF. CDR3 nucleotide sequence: TGTGCCAGCAGCGGTTCCGGGACAGCGCACAATGAGCAGTTCTTC.

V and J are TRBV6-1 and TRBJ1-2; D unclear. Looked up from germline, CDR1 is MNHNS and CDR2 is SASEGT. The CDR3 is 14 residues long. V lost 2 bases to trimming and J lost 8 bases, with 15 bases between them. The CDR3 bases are TGTGCCAGCAGTGAATTTGGAGGAATAGTCGGCTACACCTTC. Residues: CASSEFGGIVGYTF.

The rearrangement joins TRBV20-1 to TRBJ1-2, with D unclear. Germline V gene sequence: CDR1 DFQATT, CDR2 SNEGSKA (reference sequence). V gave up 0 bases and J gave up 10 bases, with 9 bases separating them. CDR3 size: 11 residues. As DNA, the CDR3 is TGCAGTGCTAGAGATGGGTGGAACTACACCTTC. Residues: CSARDGWNYTF.

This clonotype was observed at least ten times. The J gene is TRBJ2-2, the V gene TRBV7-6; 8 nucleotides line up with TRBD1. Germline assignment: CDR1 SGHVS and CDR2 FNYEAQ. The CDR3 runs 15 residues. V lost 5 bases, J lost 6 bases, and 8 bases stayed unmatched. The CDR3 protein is CASSHDRGPAGELFF. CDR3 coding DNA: TGTGCCAGCAGCCACGACAGGGGTCCAGCCGGGGAGCTGTTTTTT.

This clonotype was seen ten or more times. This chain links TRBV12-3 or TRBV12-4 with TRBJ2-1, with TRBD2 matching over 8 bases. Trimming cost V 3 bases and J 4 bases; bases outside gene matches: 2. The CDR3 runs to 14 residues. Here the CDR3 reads CASSFKRGYNEQFF. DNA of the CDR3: TGTGCCAGCAGTTTCAAGCGGGGGTACAATGAGCAGTTCTTC.

CDR3 coding DNA: TGTGCCAGTAGGGCGAGTTATAGCAATCAGCCCCAGCATTTT. This sequence encodes CASRASYSNQPQHF. The chain has TRBV19 and TRBJ1-5; D is uncertain. Between the trimmed V and J ends, which lost 6 bases and 0 bases, there was a span of 9 bases. The CDR3 is made up of 14 amino acids. Germline V gene sequence: CDR1 LNHDA, CDR2 SQIVND (reference sequence).

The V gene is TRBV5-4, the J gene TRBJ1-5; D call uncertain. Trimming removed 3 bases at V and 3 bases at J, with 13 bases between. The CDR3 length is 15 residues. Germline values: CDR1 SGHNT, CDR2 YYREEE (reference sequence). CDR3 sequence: CASSSWADPNQPQHF. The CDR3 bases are TGTGCCAGCAGCTCTTGGGCAGACCCCAATCAGCCCCAGCATTTT.

In nucleotides, the CDR3 is TGTGCCATCAGTCTCCGGGACAGGACCCAATACGAGCAGTACTTC. It is translated as CAISLRDRTQYEQYF. The V and J genes are TRBV10-3 and TRBJ2-7; 8 bases map to TRBD1. The CDR3 has 15 residues. With V trimmed by 5 bases and J by 4 bases, 10 bases remained unmatched. In germline, CDR1 is ENHRY, CDR2 SYGVKD.

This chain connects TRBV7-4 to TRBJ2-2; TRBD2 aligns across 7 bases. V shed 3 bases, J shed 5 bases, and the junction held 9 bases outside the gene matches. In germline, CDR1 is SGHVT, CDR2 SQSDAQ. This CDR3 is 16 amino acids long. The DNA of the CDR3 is TGTGCCAGCAGCTTCTCGACGGACGGGGGGACCGGGGAGCTGTTTTTT. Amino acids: CASSFSTDGGTGELFF.

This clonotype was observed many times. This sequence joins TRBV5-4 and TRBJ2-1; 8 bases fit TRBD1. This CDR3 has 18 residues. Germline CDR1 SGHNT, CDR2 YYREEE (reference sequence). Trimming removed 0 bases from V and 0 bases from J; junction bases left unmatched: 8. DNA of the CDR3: TGTGCCAGCAGCTTGGGGCAGGGGGCTTTCCCCTCCTACAATGAGCAGTTCTTC. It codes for CASSLGQGAFPSYNEQFF.

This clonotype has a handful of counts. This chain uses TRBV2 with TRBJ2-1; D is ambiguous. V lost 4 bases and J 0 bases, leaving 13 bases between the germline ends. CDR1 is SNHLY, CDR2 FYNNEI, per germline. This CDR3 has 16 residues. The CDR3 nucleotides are TGTGCCAGCAGTGGTCTCAGCCGGAGCTCCTACAATGAGCAGTTCTTC. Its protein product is CASSGLSRSSYNEQFF.

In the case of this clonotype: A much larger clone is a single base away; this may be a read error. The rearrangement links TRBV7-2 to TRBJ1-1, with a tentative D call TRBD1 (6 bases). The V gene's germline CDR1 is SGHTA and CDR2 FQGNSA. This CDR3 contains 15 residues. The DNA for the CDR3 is TGTGCCAACAGCTTCTGGGACAAAGGAAACACTGAAGCTTTCTTT. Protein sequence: CANSFWDKGNTEAFF. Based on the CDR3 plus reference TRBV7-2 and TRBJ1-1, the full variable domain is GAGVSQSPSNKVTEKGKDVELRCDPISGHTALYWYRQSLGQGLEFLIYFQGNSAPDKSGLPSDRFSAERTGGSVSTLTIQRTQQEDSAVYLCANSFWDKGNTEAFFGQGTRLTVV.

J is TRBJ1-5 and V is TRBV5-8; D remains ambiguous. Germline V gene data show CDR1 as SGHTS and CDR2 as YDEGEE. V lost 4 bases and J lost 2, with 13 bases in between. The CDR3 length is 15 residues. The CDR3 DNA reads TGTGCCAGCAGCCCAAGGGCCCGGGGCAATCAGCCCCAGCATTTT. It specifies CASSPRARGNQPQHF. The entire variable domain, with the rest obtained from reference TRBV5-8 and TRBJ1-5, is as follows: EAGVTQSPTHLIKTRGQQATLRCSPISGHTSVYWYQQALGLGLQFLLWYDEGEERNRGNFPPRFSGRQFPNYSSELNVNALELEDSALYLCASSPRARGNQPQHFGDGTRLSIL.

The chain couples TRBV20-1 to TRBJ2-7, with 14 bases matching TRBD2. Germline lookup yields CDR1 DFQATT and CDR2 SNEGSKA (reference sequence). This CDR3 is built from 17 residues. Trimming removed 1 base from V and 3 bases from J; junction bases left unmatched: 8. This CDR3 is CSARAGTSGGSVYEQYF. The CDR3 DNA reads TGCAGTGCTAGAGCCGGGACTAGCGGGGGATCGGTCTACGAGCAGTACTTC.

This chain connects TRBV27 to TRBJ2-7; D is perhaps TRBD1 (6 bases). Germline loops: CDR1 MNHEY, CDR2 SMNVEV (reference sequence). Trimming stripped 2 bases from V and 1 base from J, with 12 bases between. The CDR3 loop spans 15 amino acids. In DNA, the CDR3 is TGTGCCAGCAGTTTACGGGGACACGAATCCTACGAGCAGTACTTC. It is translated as CASSLRGHESYEQYF.

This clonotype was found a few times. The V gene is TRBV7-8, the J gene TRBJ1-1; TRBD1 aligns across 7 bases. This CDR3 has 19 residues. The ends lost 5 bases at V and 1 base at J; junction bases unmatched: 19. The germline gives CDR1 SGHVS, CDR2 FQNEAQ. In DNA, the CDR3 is TGTGCCAGCAGCCCCGAGCCAAGATCAGGGGGGGGATCGAACACTGAAGCTTTCTTT. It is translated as CASSPEPRSGGGSNTEAFF. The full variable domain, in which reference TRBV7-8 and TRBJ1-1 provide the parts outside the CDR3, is GAGVSQSPRYKVAKRGQDVALRCDPISGHVSLFWYQQALGQGPEFLTYFQNEAQLDKSGLPSDRFFAERPEGSVSTLKIQRTQQEDSAVYLCASSPEPRSGGGSNTEAFFGQGTRLTVV.

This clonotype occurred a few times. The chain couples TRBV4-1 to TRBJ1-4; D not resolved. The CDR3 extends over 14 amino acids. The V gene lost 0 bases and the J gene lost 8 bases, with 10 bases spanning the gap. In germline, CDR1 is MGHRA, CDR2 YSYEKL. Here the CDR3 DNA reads TGCGCCAGCAGCCAAGATTCCGTGGAAGAAAAACTGTTTTTT. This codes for CASSQDSVEEKLFF.

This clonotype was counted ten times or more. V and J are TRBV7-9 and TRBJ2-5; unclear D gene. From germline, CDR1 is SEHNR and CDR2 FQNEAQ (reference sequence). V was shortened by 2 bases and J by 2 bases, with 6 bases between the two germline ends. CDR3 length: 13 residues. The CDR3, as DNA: TGTGCCAGCAGCTTACTCCCACAAGAGACCCAGTACTTC. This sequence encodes CASSLLPQETQYF.

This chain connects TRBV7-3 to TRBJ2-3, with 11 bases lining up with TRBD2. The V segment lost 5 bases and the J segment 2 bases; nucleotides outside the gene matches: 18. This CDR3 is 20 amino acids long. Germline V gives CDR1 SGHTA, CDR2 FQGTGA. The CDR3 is CASSVKGWLAGGPVTDTQYF. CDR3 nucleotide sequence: TGTGCCAGCAGCGTTAAAGGTTGGCTAGCGGGGGGTCCGGTCACAGATACGCAGTATTTT.

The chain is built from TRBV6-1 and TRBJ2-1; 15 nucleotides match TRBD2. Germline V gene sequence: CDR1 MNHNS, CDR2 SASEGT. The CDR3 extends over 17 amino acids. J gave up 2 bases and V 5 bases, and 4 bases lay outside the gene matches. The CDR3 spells CASSPWTSGGAYNEQFF. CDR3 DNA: TGTGCCAGCAGTCCCTGGACTAGCGGGGGGGCCTACAATGAGCAGTTCTTC.

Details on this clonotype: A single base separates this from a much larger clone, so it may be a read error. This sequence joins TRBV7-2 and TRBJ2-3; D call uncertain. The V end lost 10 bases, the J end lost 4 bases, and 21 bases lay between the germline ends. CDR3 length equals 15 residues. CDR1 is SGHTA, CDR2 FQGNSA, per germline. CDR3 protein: CANSFYKGPPDTQYF. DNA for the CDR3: TGTGCCAACAGTTTCTATAAGGGTCCGCCAGATACGCAGTATTTT.

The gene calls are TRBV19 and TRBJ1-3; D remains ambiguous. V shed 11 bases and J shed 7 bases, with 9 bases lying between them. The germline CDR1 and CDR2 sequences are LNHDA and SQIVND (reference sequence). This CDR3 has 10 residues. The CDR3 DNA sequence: TGTGCCGCATGGGGTAACACCATATATTTT. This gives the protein CAAWGNTIYF.

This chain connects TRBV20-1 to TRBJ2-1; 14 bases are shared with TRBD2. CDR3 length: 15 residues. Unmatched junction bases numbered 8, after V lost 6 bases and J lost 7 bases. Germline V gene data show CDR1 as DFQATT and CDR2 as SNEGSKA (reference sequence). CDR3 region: CSAPRGLAGENEQFF. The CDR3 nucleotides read TGCAGTGCGCCCAGGGGACTAGCGGGGGAGAATGAGCAGTTCTTC.

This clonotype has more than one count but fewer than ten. The CDR3 protein is CAISESRTGHQPQHF. The CDR3 coding sequence is TGTGCCATCAGTGAGTCAAGGACAGGGCATCAGCCCCAGCATTTT. The J gene is TRBJ1-5, the V gene TRBV10-3; 8 bases align to TRBD1. Germline-derived CDR1 and CDR2 are ENHRY and SYGVKD. This CDR3 comprises 15 residues. Unmatched junction bases numbered 3, after V lost 0 bases and J lost 5 bases.

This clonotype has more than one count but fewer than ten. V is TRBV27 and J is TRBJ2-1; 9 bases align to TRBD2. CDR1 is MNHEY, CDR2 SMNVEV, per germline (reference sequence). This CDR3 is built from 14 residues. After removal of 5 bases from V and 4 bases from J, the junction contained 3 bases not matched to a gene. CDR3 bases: TGTGCCAGCAGTGTACTAGCGGGTTACAATGAGCAGTTCTTC. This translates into CASSVLAGYNEQFF.

The CDR3 DNA follows: TGTGCCAGCAGCCCTGGGTGGGGATCGAACTACGAGCAGTACTTC. Its translation is CASSPGWGSNYEQYF. The chain has TRBV5-6 and TRBJ2-7; unclear D gene. V lost 4 bases, J lost 3 bases, and 17 bases lay in between. CDR1 and CDR2 (germline): SGHDT, YYEEEE. The CDR3 runs 15 residues.